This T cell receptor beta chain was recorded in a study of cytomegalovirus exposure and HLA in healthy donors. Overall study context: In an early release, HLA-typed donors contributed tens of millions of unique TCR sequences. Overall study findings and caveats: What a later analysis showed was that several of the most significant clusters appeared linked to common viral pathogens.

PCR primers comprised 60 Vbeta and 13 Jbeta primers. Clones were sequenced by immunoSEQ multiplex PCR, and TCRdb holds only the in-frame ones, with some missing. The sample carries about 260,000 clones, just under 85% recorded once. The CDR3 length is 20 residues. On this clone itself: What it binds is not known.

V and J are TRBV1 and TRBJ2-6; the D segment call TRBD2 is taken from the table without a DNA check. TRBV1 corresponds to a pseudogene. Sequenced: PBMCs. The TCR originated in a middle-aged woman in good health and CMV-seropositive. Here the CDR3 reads CTSSPPSGIAGFSGANVLTF. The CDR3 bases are TGCACCAGCAGCCCCCCCAGTGGAATAGCGGGATTCTCTGGGGCCAACGTCCTGACTTTC.